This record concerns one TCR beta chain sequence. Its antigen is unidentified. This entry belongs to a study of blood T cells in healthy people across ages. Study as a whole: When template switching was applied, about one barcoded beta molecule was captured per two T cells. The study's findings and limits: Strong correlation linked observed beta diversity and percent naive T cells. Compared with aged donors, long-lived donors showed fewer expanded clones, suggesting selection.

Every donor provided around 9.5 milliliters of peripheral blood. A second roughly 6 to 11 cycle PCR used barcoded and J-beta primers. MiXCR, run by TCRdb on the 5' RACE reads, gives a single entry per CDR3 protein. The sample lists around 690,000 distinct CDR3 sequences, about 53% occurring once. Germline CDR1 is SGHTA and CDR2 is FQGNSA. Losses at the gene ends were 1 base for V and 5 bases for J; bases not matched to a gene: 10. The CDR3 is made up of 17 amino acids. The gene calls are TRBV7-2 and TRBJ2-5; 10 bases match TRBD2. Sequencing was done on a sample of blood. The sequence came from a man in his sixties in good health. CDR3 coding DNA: TGTGCCAGCAGCTTAGGAAGTGCTAGCGGGGGTTGGGAGACCCAGTACTTC. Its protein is CASSLGSASGGWETQYF. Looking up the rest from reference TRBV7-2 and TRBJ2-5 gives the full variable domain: GAGVSQSPSNKVTEKGKDVELRCDPISGHTALYWYRQSLGQGLEFLIYFQGNSAPDKSGLPSDRFSAERTGGSVSTLTIQRTQQEDSAVYLCASSLGSASGGWETQYFGPGTRLLVL.